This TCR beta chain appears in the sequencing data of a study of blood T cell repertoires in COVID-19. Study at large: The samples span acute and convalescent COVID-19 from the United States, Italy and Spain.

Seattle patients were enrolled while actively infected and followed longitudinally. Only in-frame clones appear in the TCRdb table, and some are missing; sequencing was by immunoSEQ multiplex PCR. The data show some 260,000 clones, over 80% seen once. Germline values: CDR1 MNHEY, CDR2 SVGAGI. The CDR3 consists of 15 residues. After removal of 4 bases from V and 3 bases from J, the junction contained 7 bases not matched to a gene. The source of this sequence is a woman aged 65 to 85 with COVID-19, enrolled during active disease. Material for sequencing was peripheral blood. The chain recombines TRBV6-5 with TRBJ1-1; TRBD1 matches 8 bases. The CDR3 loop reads CASSFQGARDTEAFF. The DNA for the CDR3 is TGTGCCAGCAGTTTCCAGGGGGCGAGGGACACTGAAGCTTTCTTT.